This TCR beta chain is from a study of metastatic and nonmetastatic thyroid tumors. Notes on the study in general: Versus benign nodules, malignant thyroid tumors reportedly had significantly higher TCR beta diversity, in blood and tumor.

Germline CDR1 is SGDLS and CDR2 is YYNGEE. CDR3 length: 14 amino acids. Deletions cut 7 bases from V and 2 bases from J, with 14 bases between. Comment on this clone: Antigen specificity is unknown.

Treatment of any kind had been given to no patient before thyroid surgery. As originally analysed: Clinicopathological groups supplied CDR3 differences that were used to build a distant-metastasis classifier for papillary thyroid cancer. TCRdb redid the clone calls on the PCR reads using MiXCR. Here the V and J calls rest on TCRdb's processing, not on the authors' analysis. Here the sample spans 9,000 to 15,000 clones, 25% to 40% being singletons. Sequenced sample: tumor tissue. The receptor's source is a female donor with papillary thyroid cancer or a benign thyroid nodule (not recorded which). Some clones in this sample may be carry-over from other donors' samples. V gene TRBV9 combines with J gene TRBJ2-3; D may be TRBD1 or TRBD2 (5 bases each). CDR3: CASPGAGNTDTQYF. The CDR3 DNA reads TGTGCCAGCCCTGGGGCGGGTAACACAGATACGCAGTATTTT.